Described below is a single T cell receptor beta chain sequence and its context. This sample was included in a study of control samples from healthy donors and cancer patients. TCRdb keeps only in-frame clones here, not all; method: immunoSEQ multiplex PCR. The sample includes 100,000 to 150,000 clones, over 85% seen only once; the top ten take around 6%. Sequencing was performed on blood. This clonotype was sampled from a man between 18 and 35 years old in good health.

Here the CDR3 DNA reads TGTGCCAGTGGGGGCCTAGCGGGTTTCGGGGAGCTGTTTTTT. Its protein product is CASGGLAGFGELFF. The J gene is TRBJ2-2, the V gene TRBV2; 8 nucleotides match TRBD2. V lost 9 bases, J lost 7 bases, and 10 bases stayed unmatched. The CDR3 covers 14 residues. Germline CDR1 SNHLY, CDR2 FYNNEI.